Below, one T cell receptor beta chain is given with its context. Its target is unknown. The same CDR3 can be traced to other DNA sequences in this sample. In the authors' methods: ImmunoSEQ yielded junction-only sequences lacking quality scores, so filtering differed. Profiling relied on immunoSEQ multiplex PCR, and the TCRdb table lists in-frame clones only, not all of them. V, J and clone size were drawn from that table, and D and trimming were deduced from the DNA. There are approximately 400,000 clones in the sample; around 96% occur only once, and around 0.32% lies in the top ten. This sample was included in a study of shared clonotypes between healthy human individuals. Overall study results and limits: Sequencing depth was a factor that was expected to affect clonotype sharing among donors.

Sequences were obtained from memory CD8+ T cells sorted from blood. The subset here: CD45RO+ cells pooled with CCR7-negative TemRA cells. This clonotype was obtained from a man between 25 and 39 years old in good health.

This CDR3 reads CSAVTDTQYF. Here the CDR3 DNA reads TGCAGTGCCGTAACAGATACGCAGTATTTT. The V call is TRBV20-1, the J call TRBJ2-3, with D unclear. The CDR3 loop spans 10 amino acids. Looked up from germline, CDR1 is DFQATT and CDR2 is SNEGSKA (reference sequence). V lost 6 bases and J 3 bases, leaving 4 bases between the germline ends.